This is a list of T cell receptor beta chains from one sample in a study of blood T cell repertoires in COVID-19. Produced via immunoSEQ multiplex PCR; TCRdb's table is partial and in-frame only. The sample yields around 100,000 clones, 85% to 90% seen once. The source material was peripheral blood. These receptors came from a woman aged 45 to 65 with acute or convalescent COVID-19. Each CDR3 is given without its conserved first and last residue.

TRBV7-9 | ASSLTGAQF
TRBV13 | ASSPPAGVSAGELF
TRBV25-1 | ASSESSTANTEAF
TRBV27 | ASSPTGGLGNSPLH
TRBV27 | ASRGQGANVLT
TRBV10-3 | AISESTARVHEQY
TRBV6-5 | ASKPGGNSNQPQH
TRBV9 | ASRNLTSAGNTIY
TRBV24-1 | ATSDYGTAGSGANVLT
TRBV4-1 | ASSGLLSSYNEQF
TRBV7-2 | ASSRLGEAMNTEAF
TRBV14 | ASSQAGGRTDTQY
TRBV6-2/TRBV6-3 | ASSYNGAIEQF
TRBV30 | AWSLPTGSSYEQY
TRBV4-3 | ASSQDPQAYTDTQY
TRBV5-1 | ASSPGQGDRYT
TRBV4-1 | ASSHPGQAPIYEQY
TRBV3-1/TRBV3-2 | ASSPGGGSYYGYT
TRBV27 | ASSSSRAGAHYGYT
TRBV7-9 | ASSLGTRNTGELF
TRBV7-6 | ASSLASTQETQY
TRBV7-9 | ASSLSGPHYEQY
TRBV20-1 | SASNHLAGYGYT
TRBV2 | ASSRPGTNNQPQH
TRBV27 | ASSNRVRNTNYGYT
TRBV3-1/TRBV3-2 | ASSPSRHEQY
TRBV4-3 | ASSQDRLRANTIY
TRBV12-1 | ASSCLRAKAQH
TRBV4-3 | ASSPELYNEQF
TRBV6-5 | ASSTGINQPQH
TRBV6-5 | ASSNTGGVEKLF
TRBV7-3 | ASSLIPGSQETQY
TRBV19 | ASSLLTQGGTEAF
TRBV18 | ASSPQRDTKNIQY
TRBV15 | ATSHAFQGADTQY
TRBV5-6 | ASSWGVDDNSPLH
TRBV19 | ASSMSYLYGYT
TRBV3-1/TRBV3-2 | ASSQDLVGGQPQH